This T cell receptor (beta chain) was identified during a study of Graves' ophthalmopathy and Graves' hyperthyroidism. As for the study in general: There was a collection of peripheral blood at initial diagnosis, before any treatment.

From RNA, the CDR3 regions of TCR beta chains were amplified and sequenced. Second-round multiplex PCR followed a first-round RT-PCR using HTBI primers. A single record per CDR3 protein comes from TCRdb applying MiXCR to the multiplex PCR reads. The table has hundreds of thousands of distinct CDR3 sequences, roughly 21% seen once. The germline V gene encodes CDR1 MRHNA and CDR2 SNTAGT. The CDR3 has 17 residues. Trimming took 3 bases from V and 0 from J, leaving 12 bases between them. The specimen sequenced was peripheral blood. The source is a woman in her late teens or twenties with stable Graves' hyperthyroidism. V and J are TRBV6-4 and TRBJ1-6; D remains unclear. The CDR3 sequence is CASSELIRSSYNSPLHF. The CDR3 DNA reads as TGTGCCAGCAGTGAACTGATACGGAGCTCCTATAATTCACCCCTCCACTTT.